The 18 T cell receptor beta chains reported below all come from one sample, sequenced in a study of T cell repertoires in cytomegalovirus infection. From the reads, TCRdb called clonotypes with MiXCR, one entry per CDR3 protein. The sample carries more than 150,000 distinct CDR3 sequences, under 30% recorded once. Sample: PBMCs. The receptor set was obtained from a human donor in good health (CMV status not recorded). Some clones in this sample may be carry-over from other donors' samples.

This clonotype turned up a few times. This sequence joins TRBV29-1 and TRBJ1-3; D uncertain. This CDR3 spans 11 amino acids. V was trimmed by 8 bases and J by 4 bases, leaving 9 bases between them. Germline V gene sequence: CDR1 SQVTM, CDR2 ANQGSEA. CDR3 in DNA: TGCAGCTTTCGGAGGGGAAACACCATATATTTT. Encoded protein: CSFRRGNTIYF.

CDR3 residues: CASSWGLSNQPQHF. The CDR3 DNA is TGTGCCAGCAGCTGGGGGCTTAGCAATCAGCCCCAGCATTTT. The chain is built from TRBV12-3 or TRBV12-4 and TRBJ1-5; D may be TRBD1 (6 bases). The CDR3 loop spans 14 amino acids. Trimming removed 6 bases from V and 0 bases from J, with 9 bases in between.

This clonotype came up many times. The chain links TRBV7-2 to TRBJ1-5; D may be TRBD1 (5 bases). Germline V gene sequence: CDR1 SGHTA, CDR2 FQGNSA. The CDR3 length is 15 residues. V gave up 4 bases and J gave up 5 bases, with 15 bases separating them. CDR3 loop: CASSSGSGTYQPQHF. DNA for the CDR3: TGTGCCAGCAGCTCGGGATCCGGGACTTATCAGCCCCAGCATTTT.

V and J are TRBV4-3 and TRBJ2-2, with D tentatively TRBD1 or TRBD2 (5 bases each). V dropped 2 bases and J dropped 4 bases, with 11 bases sitting between them. This CDR3 is 15 amino acids long. From germline, CDR1 is LGHNA and CDR2 YSLEER. The CDR3 region is CASSQWGISTGELFF. In nucleotides, the CDR3 is TGCGCCAGCAGCCAATGGGGGATCAGCACCGGGGAGCTGTTTTTT.

The chain recombines TRBV6-1 with TRBJ1-4; D unresolved. V was shortened by 8 bases and J by 2 bases, with 15 bases between the two germline ends. CDR3 length equals 15 residues. Germline V gene data show CDR1 as MNHNS and CDR2 as SASEGT. The CDR3 here is CASGGGHITNEKLFF. The CDR3 nucleotides read TGTGCCAGCGGTGGAGGGCATATCACTAATGAAAAACTGTTTTTT.

The chain couples TRBV5-4 to TRBJ2-2; 9 nucleotides line up with TRBD2. The CDR3 consists of 18 residues. V gave up 4 bases and J gave up 4 bases; unmatched junction bases: 14. Looked up from germline, CDR1 is SGHNT and CDR2 is YYREEE (reference sequence). This chain's CDR3 is CASSPRSVAGARTGELFF. DNA of the CDR3: TGTGCCAGCAGCCCCCGGAGCGTAGCGGGGGCCCGCACCGGGGAGCTGTTTTTT.

Ten or more counts support this clonotype. The chain couples TRBV7-8 to TRBJ2-7, with 9 bases that match TRBD2. The J segment lost 6 bases and the V segment lost 3 bases, leaving 3 bases of the junction unmatched. Germline V lookup: CDR1 SGHVS, CDR2 FQNEAQ. The CDR3 extends over 13 amino acids. CDR3 DNA: TGTGCCAGCAGCTTTAGCGGGGGATCCGAGCAGTACTTC. Protein product: CASSFSGGSEQYF.

Many counts were recorded for this clonotype. The CDR3 sequence is CASSPRTSGTDTQYF. In nucleotides, the CDR3 is TGTGCCAGCAGCCCCAGGACTAGCGGCACAGATACGCAGTATTTT. The V gene is TRBV7-2, the J gene TRBJ2-3, with 9 bases lining up with TRBD2. After removal of 5 bases from V and 1 base from J, the junction contained 4 bases not matched to a gene. The CDR3 spans 15 residues. Looked up from germline, CDR1 is SGHTA and CDR2 is FQGNSA.

As concerns this clonotype: This may be a read error, as it is one base from a much larger clone. The chain recombines TRBV7-9 with TRBJ2-2; 7 positions agree with TRBD1. Germline-derived CDR1 and CDR2 are SEHNR and FQNEAQ (reference sequence). This CDR3 region has 16 residues. The CDR3 spells CASSLLTGKISGELSF. In DNA, the CDR3 is TGTGCCAGCAGCTTGTTGACAGGGAAAATCTCCGGGGAGCTGTCTTTT. Looking up the rest from reference TRBV7-9 and TRBJ2-2 gives the full variable domain: DTGVSQNPRHKITKRGQNVTFRCDPISEHNRLYWYRQTLGQGPEFLTYFQNEAQLEKSRLLSDRFSAERPKGSFSTLEIQRTEQGDSAMYLCASSLLTGKISGELSFGEGSRLTVL.

This chain links TRBV6-1 with TRBJ1-1; D call uncertain. CDR3 length equals 14 residues. V was pared by 6 bases and J by 1 base, with 12 bases between. The germline CDR1 and CDR2 sequences are MNHNS and SASEGT. The CDR3 sequence: CASSVGPQNTEAFF. The DNA for the CDR3 is TGTGCCAGCAGCGTGGGCCCGCAGAACACTGAAGCTTTCTTT.

The rearrangement links TRBV7-3 to TRBJ2-7; weak D call: TRBD2 (6 bases). The V gene's germline CDR1 is SGHTA and CDR2 FQGTGA. CDR3 length equals 15 residues. Trimming took off 5 bases at V and 3 bases at J, with 17 bases between the two ends. CDR3 residues: CASSTSPGLGYEQYF. DNA of the CDR3: TGTGCCAGCAGCACCTCGCCGGGACTCGGCTACGAGCAGTACTTC.

This clonotype showed up just a few times. This chain joins TRBV2 and TRBJ2-1, with D possibly being TRBD1 or TRBD2 (5 bases each). Germline V gene sequence: CDR1 SNHLY, CDR2 FYNNEI. The CDR3 length is 15 residues. Trimming cost V 2 bases and J 6 bases, with 14 bases left between them. The chain's CDR3 is CASSEQGVVGNEQFF. CDR3 in DNA: TGTGCCAGCAGTGAACAGGGAGTAGTTGGCAATGAGCAGTTCTTC.

This CDR3 reads CASRRFSGANVLTF. CDR3 bases: TGTGCCAGCAGGAGATTCTCTGGGGCCAACGTCCTGACTTTC. The V and J genes are TRBV12-3 or TRBV12-4 and TRBJ2-6; D remains unclear. CDR3 length: 14 amino acids. The V gene lost 6 bases and the J gene lost 0 bases, with 6 bases spanning the gap.

This clonotype was recorded a few times. J is TRBJ2-1 and V is TRBV10-3, with 8 positions matching TRBD1. The CDR3 loop spans 14 amino acids. CDR1 is ENHRY and CDR2 is SYGVKD in the germline V gene. Trimming removed 0 bases from V and 6 bases from J; junction bases left unmatched: 1. The CDR3 DNA reads as TGTGCCATCAGTGAGTCGGGGACAGGCAATGAGCAGTTCTTC. As protein: CAISESGTGNEQFF.

This clonotype showed up many times. The rearrangement uses TRBV7-2 and TRBJ2-7; no reliable D call. The CDR3 length is 14 residues. Germline CDR1 reads SGHTA; CDR2 reads FQGNSA. V was shortened by 2 bases and J by 1 base, with 9 bases between the two germline ends. The chain's CDR3 is CASSLPDVSYEQYF. CDR3 sequence (DNA): TGTGCCAGCAGCTTACCCGACGTATCCTACGAGCAGTACTTC.

This clonotype was seen repeatedly, ten times or more. The rearrangement links TRBV11-2 to TRBJ1-2; D is perhaps TRBD1 (5 bases). The CDR3 sequence is 16 residues long. The germline V and J ends were trimmed by 0 bases and 0 bases, with 11 bases remaining between them. Germline CDR1 is SGHAT and CDR2 is FQNNGV. DNA of the CDR3: TGTGCCAGCAGCTTAGAGGGAGGACAACCTAACTATGGCTACACCTTC. Amino acids: CASSLEGGQPNYGYTF.

The rearrangement joins TRBV12-3 or TRBV12-4 to TRBJ1-4; 7 nucleotides agree with TRBD1. The length of the CDR3 is 14 residues. V dropped 5 bases and J dropped 7; count of bases not matched to a gene: 7. In DNA form, the CDR3 reads TGTGCCAGCAGTAGACAGGGAGGGGGTGAAAAACTGTTTTTT. It encodes CASSRQGGGEKLFF.

About this clonotype: The junction and the germline gene differ at one end; a read error may be behind it. The chain uses TRBV5-3 and TRBJ2-1; D gene unclear. TRBV5-3 qualifies as an ORF whose function is uncertain. The CDR3 is 15 amino acids. The CDR3 here is CASSYTVGADNEQFF. The CDR3 bases are TGTGCCAGCAGCTATACAGTGGGCGCTGACAATGAGCAGTTCTTC.